These 30 T cell receptor beta chains share one sample of origin, sequenced in a study of blood T cell repertoires in COVID-19 (dated by TCRdb to between 2020 and 2021). Libraries came from the immunoSEQ multiplex PCR assay. In its TCRdb copy, this immuneACCESS table keeps in-frame sequences only and misses some clones. Where compared with another copy, unresolved V genes explain less than half of these, and the others have no known cause. This sample comprises fewer than 250,000 clones, about four fifths of them detected only once. About 4.8% of the sample belongs to the ten largest clones. The sequenced sample was peripheral blood. The receptors here all came from a woman aged 65 to 85 with acute or convalescent COVID-19.

The table lists this clone with a count of one. The chain recombines TRBV28 with TRBJ2-1; 11 bases align to TRBD2. Germline-derived CDR1 and CDR2 are MDHEN and SYDVKM. The J segment lost 7 bases and the V segment lost 5 bases, leaving 7 bases of the junction unmatched. This CDR3 region has 15 residues. CDR3 sequence reads: CASSHSGGAGNEQFF. Written as DNA, the CDR3 is TGTGCCAGCAGTCATAGCGGGGGGGCTGGGAATGAGCAGTTCTTC.

The chain recombines TRBV5-1 with TRBJ1-4; 9 bases agree with TRBD1. The CDR3 loop spans 14 amino acids. V trimming: 4 bases; J trimming: 8 bases; junction bases outside the gene matches: 6. Germline V gene sequence: CDR1 SGHRS, CDR2 YFSETQ. CDR3 coding DNA: TGCGCCAGCAGCCCGGGACAGGGCGGCGAAAAACTGTTTTTT. The encoded protein is CASSPGQGGEKLFF.

The V call is TRBV19, the J call TRBJ2-5; the match to TRBD2 covers 7 bases. This CDR3 has 15 residues. The V gene end was trimmed by 3 bases and the J gene end by 0 bases; junction bases not matched to a gene: 4. From germline, CDR1 is LNHDA and CDR2 SQIVND (reference sequence). CDR3 in DNA: TGTGCCAGTAGTATTCTCAGCGGGAACCAAGAGACCCAGTACTTC. Amino acids: CASSILSGNQETQYF. The complete variable domain, with remaining parts taken from reference TRBV19 and TRBJ2-5, reads DGGITQSPKYLFRKEGQNVTLSCEQNLNHDAMYWYRQDPGQGLRLIYYSQIVNDFQKGDIAEGYSVSREKKESFPLTVTSAQKNPTAFYLCASSILSGNQETQYFGPGTRLLVL.

The chain links TRBV7-9 to TRBJ1-1; 9 bases line up with TRBD1. The CDR3 runs 11 residues. Germline assignment: CDR1 SEHNR and CDR2 FQNEAQ (reference sequence). The V and J ends lost 3 bases and 10 bases, in that order; junction bases with no gene match: 0. The CDR3 region is CASSLTGGAFF. DNA for the CDR3: TGTGCCAGCAGCTTGACAGGGGGAGCTTTCTTT. Supplemented by reference TRBV7-9 and TRBJ1-1, the full variable domain reads DTGVSQNPRHKITKRGQNVTFRCDPISEHNRLYWYRQTLGQGPEFLTYFQNEAQLEKSRLLSDRFSAERPKGSFSTLEIQRTEQGDSAMYLCASSLTGGAFFGQGTRLTVV.

This chain joins TRBV6-5 and TRBJ1-1; tentative D call: TRBD1 (5 bases). This CDR3 contains 12 residues. Per germline, CDR1 MNHEY and CDR2 SVGAGI. The ends were cut back, 0 bases at V and 9 bases at J, with 8 bases in the middle. In nucleotides, the CDR3 is TGTGCCAGCAGTTACTCAGGGGCTCAAGCTTTCTTT. Amino acids: CASSYSGAQAFF.

The rearrangement uses TRBV27 and TRBJ1-5; D unclear. Trimming took off 6 bases at V and 0 bases at J, with 12 bases between the two ends. The CDR3 covers 15 residues. Germline CDR1 and CDR2: MNHEY and SMNVEV (reference sequence). The CDR3 loop reads CASSRLAYSNQPQHF. The CDR3 nucleotides read TGTGCCAGCAGCCGACTGGCCTATAGCAATCAGCCCCAGCATTTT.

This chain links TRBV6-4 with TRBJ2-3, with D possibly matching TRBD2 (6 bases). Trimming shortened V by 0 bases and J by 4 bases, and 14 bases separated the two germline ends. The CDR3 totals 16 residues. Germline V gene data show CDR1 as MRHNA and CDR2 as SNTAGT. CDR3 sequence: CASSDSVKGGADTQYF. The CDR3, as DNA: TGTGCCAGCAGTGACTCAGTTAAAGGCGGGGCAGATACGCAGTATTTT.

This clone was found a few times. The chain recombines TRBV4-1 with TRBJ2-1; 10 nucleotides agree with TRBD2. J was trimmed by 3 bases and V by 4 bases; bases with no gene match: 18. In germline, CDR1 is MGHRA, CDR2 YSYEKL. This CDR3 is built from 20 residues. The CDR3 DNA reads as TGCGCCAGCAGCCTTCCCTTACTAGCGGGAAGCCCTACTCGCTACAATGAGCAGTTCTTC. It codes for CASSLPLLAGSPTRYNEQFF.

This clone appeared a single time. V and J are TRBV6-5 and TRBJ1-3; D gene ambiguous. The V gene lost 0 bases and the J gene lost 3 bases, with 12 bases spanning the gap. CDR3 length equals 16 residues. Germline V gene sequence: CDR1 MNHEY, CDR2 SVGAGI. CDR3 sequence (DNA): TGTGCCAGCAGTTACTCGACTGCGTCCCTTGGAAACACCATATATTTT. Its protein is CASSYSTASLGNTIYF.

CDR3 coding DNA: TGTGCCAGCAGCGTAGGAGGGACTACCTACAATGAGCAGTTCTTC. Protein product: CASSVGGTTYNEQFF. The V and J genes are TRBV9 and TRBJ2-1, with 7 bases that match TRBD2. CDR3 length: 15 residues. Per the germline V gene, CDR1 is SGDLS and CDR2 is YYNGEE. The J segment lost 2 bases and the V segment lost 0 bases, leaving 2 bases of the junction unmatched.

The chain employs TRBV5-6 and TRBJ1-3, with a weak D call TRBD1 (5 bases). The CDR3 sequence is 14 residues long. V was cut by 1 base and J by 4 bases, with 9 bases left in between. The V gene's germline CDR1 is SGHDT and CDR2 YYEEEE. The CDR3 here is CASSLKGKGNTIYF. CDR3 nucleotides: TGTGCCAGCAGCTTGAAGGGGAAGGGAAACACCATATATTTT.

V is TRBV18 and J is TRBJ2-7, with D uncertain. This CDR3 spans 18 amino acids. The ends were cut back, 6 bases at V and 2 bases at J, with 26 bases in the middle. Germline V gives CDR1 KGHSH, CDR2 LQKENI. In DNA, the CDR3 is TGTGCCAGCTCCCTAACAATACGACATGCGCCACAAGCCTACGAGCAGTACTTC. The encoded protein is CASSLTIRHAPQAYEQYF.

This rearrangement joins TRBV27 to TRBJ1-6, with D perhaps TRBD1 (5 bases). Looked up from germline, CDR1 is MNHEY and CDR2 is SMNVEV (reference sequence). This CDR3 contains 14 residues. V was trimmed by 4 bases and J by 9 bases, leaving 13 bases between them. The CDR3 DNA reads as TGTGCCAGCAGTTCCCAGGGATTCATTTCACCCCTCCACTTT. It codes for CASSSQGFISPLHF.

A few counts support this clone. The chain employs TRBV7-8 and TRBJ1-1; D not certain. The germline V gene encodes CDR1 SGHVS and CDR2 FQNEAQ. Trimming pared 6 bases from V and 2 bases from J, leaving 22 bases between. CDR3 size: 17 residues. The CDR3 DNA reads TGTGCCAGCAGTTCCACAAGGAGGGCGGTGGCCAACACTGAAGCTTTCTTT. It encodes CASSSTRRAVANTEAFF.

In its sample, this clone was seen a few times. A read error may account for a junction end that differs from germline. V and J are TRBV6-6 and TRBJ1-5; the D is unclear. The germline V gene has CDR1 MNHNY and CDR2 SVGAGI (reference sequence). The CDR3 runs to 12 residues. The CDR3 nucleotides are TGTGCCAGCAGTTATAGCGAACAGCTCCAGCATTTT. Protein product: CASSYSEQLQHF.

The rearrangement uses TRBV7-2 and TRBJ2-1; TRBD2 agrees at 14 bases. The V segment lost 4 bases and the J segment 8 bases; nucleotides outside the gene matches: 13. In germline, CDR1 is SGHTA, CDR2 FQGNSA. The CDR3 consists of 18 residues. The CDR3 DNA reads TGTGCCAGCAGCTACACCCACCGACTAGCGGGGGGGTGGGATGAGCAGTTCTTC. Translated: CASSYTHRLAGGWDEQFF. The full variable domain, its missing parts supplied by reference TRBV7-2 and TRBJ2-1, is GAGVSQSPSNKVTEKGKDVELRCDPISGHTALYWYRQSLGQGLEFLIYFQGNSAPDKSGLPSDRFSAERTGGSVSTLTIQRTQQEDSAVYLCASSYTHRLAGGWDEQFFGPGTRLTVL.

The V and J genes are TRBV5-1 and TRBJ2-3, with D hard to call. Germline V gene lookup returns CDR1 SGHRS and CDR2 YFSETQ. The CDR3 totals 13 residues. The ends were cut back, 0 bases at V and 2 bases at J, with 4 bases in the middle. CDR3 nucleotides: TGCGCCAGCAGCTTGGTTATCACAGATACGCAGTATTTT. It translates to CASSLVITDTQYF.

The V call is TRBV5-1, the J call TRBJ1-3; unclear D gene. The CDR3 runs 16 residues. V gave up 4 bases and J gave up 0 bases, with 14 bases separating them. CDR1 is SGHRS and CDR2 is YFSETQ in the germline V gene. CDR3: CASSPAGLNSGNTIYF. CDR3 nucleotide sequence: TGCGCCAGCAGCCCCGCGGGCTTAAACTCTGGAAACACCATATATTTT. Based on the CDR3 plus reference TRBV5-1 and TRBJ1-3, the full variable domain is KAGVTQTPRYLIKTRGQQVTLSCSPISGHRSVSWYQQTPGQGLQFLFEYFSETQRNKGNFPGRFSGRQFSNSRSEMNVSTLELGDSALYLCASSPAGLNSGNTIYFGEGSWLTVV.

This rearrangement joins TRBV10-3 to TRBJ1-6; no firm D call. There are 14 residues in the CDR3. Trimming took 2 bases from V and 3 from J, leaving 5 bases between them. Per germline, CDR1 ENHRY and CDR2 SYGVKD. CDR3 coding DNA: TGTGCCATCAGTGAGACAGACTATAATTCACCCCTCCACTTT. Protein sequence: CAISETDYNSPLHF.

The chain carries TRBV6-5 and TRBJ1-5, with D perhaps TRBD1 (5 bases). CDR1 MNHEY and CDR2 SVGAGI come from the germline V gene. The CDR3 runs 14 residues. The germline V and J ends were trimmed by 6 bases and 4 bases, with 13 bases remaining between them. CDR3 sequence: CASRALRDNQPQHF. DNA for the CDR3: TGTGCCAGCAGGGCGCTCAGGGATAATCAGCCCCAGCATTTT.

CDR3 nucleotides: TGTGCCAGCAGCCCGGGACAGGCCTATGGCTACACCTTC. Its protein product is CASSPGQAYGYTF. This sequence joins TRBV5-4 and TRBJ1-2; 8 bases are a match to TRBD1. V lost 4 bases to trimming and J lost 4 bases; unmatched junction nucleotides: 3. This CDR3 is built from 13 residues. Germline V gene sequence: CDR1 SGHNT, CDR2 YYREEE (reference sequence).

The V call is TRBV7-9, the J call TRBJ2-3; 7 bases fit TRBD2. Trimming at V came to 4 bases and at J to 5 bases, leaving 12 bases not matched to a gene. The CDR3 is made up of 16 amino acids. CDR1 SEHNR and CDR2 FQNEAQ come from the germline V gene (reference sequence). CDR3 amino acids: CASSSTSGALIDTQYF. The CDR3 DNA reads TGTGCCAGCAGCTCCACGAGCGGGGCCTTAATAGATACGCAGTATTTT.

The V call is TRBV4-2, the J call TRBJ2-3; no clear D gene. The germline V gene encodes CDR1 LGHNA and CDR2 YNFKEQ. Trimming removed 4 bases at V and 0 bases at J, with 14 bases between. The CDR3 runs to 16 residues. Written as DNA, the CDR3 is TGTGCCAGCAGCCTGACTGAGGTGACTAGCACAGATACGCAGTATTTT. Residues: CASSLTEVTSTDTQYF.

The chain has TRBV4-2 and TRBJ1-3; D may be TRBD1 (5 bases). This CDR3 has 14 residues. CDR1 LGHNA and CDR2 YNFKEQ come from the germline V gene. With 8 bases removed from V and 2 bases from J, the gap between germline ends came to 13 bases. CDR3 nucleotide sequence: TGTGCCAGCGGGGGGGAGCAGGCTGGAAACACCATATATTTT. Residues: CASGGEQAGNTIYF.

The V call is TRBV5-1, the J call TRBJ2-7; 10 bases agree with TRBD1. The CDR3 is made up of 15 amino acids. V trimming: 4 bases; J trimming: 1 base; junction bases outside the gene matches: 5. Germline V lookup: CDR1 SGHRS, CDR2 YFSETQ. CDR3 in DNA: TGCGCCAGCAGCCCCCGACAGGGGGCATCCTACGAGCAGTACTTC. Its translation is CASSPRQGASYEQYF. Based on the CDR3 plus reference TRBV5-1 and TRBJ2-7, the full variable domain is KAGVTQTPRYLIKTRGQQVTLSCSPISGHRSVSWYQQTPGQGLQFLFEYFSETQRNKGNFPGRFSGRQFSNSRSEMNVSTLELGDSALYLCASSPRQGASYEQYFGPGTRLTVT.

This CDR3 reads CASSFLEGQGPTEAFF. For the CDR3, the DNA is TGCGCCAGCAGCTTCCTTGAGGGACAGGGGCCCACTGAAGCTTTCTTT. V and J are TRBV5-1 and TRBJ1-1, with 10 bases fitting TRBD1. Losses at the gene ends were 2 bases for V and 4 bases for J; bases not matched to a gene: 8. This CDR3 comprises 16 residues. The germline V gene has CDR1 SGHRS and CDR2 YFSETQ.

This clone is a singleton in its sample. The chain employs TRBV9 and TRBJ2-1; maybe TRBD2 (5 bases). Germline loops: CDR1 SGDLS, CDR2 YYNGEE. The CDR3 has 17 residues. V lost 3 bases, J lost 4 bases, and 20 bases lay in between. CDR3 bases: TGTGCCAGCAGCGGCGGTCCCTCGGGGATGGGGTACAATGAGCAGTTCTTC. This codes for CASSGGPSGMGYNEQFF. Based on the CDR3 plus reference TRBV9 and TRBJ2-1, the full variable domain is DSGVTQTPKHLITATGQRVTLRCSPRSGDLSVYWYQQSLDQGLQFLIQYYNGEERAKGNILERFSAQQFPDLHSELNLSSLELGDSALYFCASSGGPSGMGYNEQFFGPGTRLTVL.

The sample holds one count of this clone. The chain carries TRBV6-5 and TRBJ1-2; D call uncertain. Germline-derived CDR1 and CDR2 are MNHEY and SVGAGI. This CDR3 has 13 residues. The V and J ends lost 10 bases and 4 bases respectively, with 16 bases between them. The CDR3 DNA is TGTGCCACTCTATATCCAGGTCTCTATGGCTACACCTTC. This sequence encodes CATLYPGLYGYTF.

For the CDR3, the DNA is TGTGCCAGCAGGACAATCCGGGACAGCACCTACGAGCAGTACTTC. Amino acids: CASRTIRDSTYEQYF. The rearrangement links TRBV6-6 to TRBJ2-7, with 7 bases matching TRBD1. Germline V lookup: CDR1 MNHNY, CDR2 SVGAGI (reference sequence). Losses at the gene ends were 6 bases for V and 2 bases for J; bases not matched to a gene: 10. CDR3 size: 15 residues.

The rearrangement joins TRBV7-2 to TRBJ2-1, with 8 bases identical to TRBD2. V was pared by 5 bases and J by 2 bases, with 8 bases of the junction left unmatched. Per the germline V gene, CDR1 is SGHTA and CDR2 is FQGNSA. The CDR3 is 16 residues long. CDR3 residues: CASSPHSGLAYNEQFF. The DNA of the CDR3 is TGTGCCAGCAGCCCCCACTCGGGACTAGCCTACAATGAGCAGTTCTTC.